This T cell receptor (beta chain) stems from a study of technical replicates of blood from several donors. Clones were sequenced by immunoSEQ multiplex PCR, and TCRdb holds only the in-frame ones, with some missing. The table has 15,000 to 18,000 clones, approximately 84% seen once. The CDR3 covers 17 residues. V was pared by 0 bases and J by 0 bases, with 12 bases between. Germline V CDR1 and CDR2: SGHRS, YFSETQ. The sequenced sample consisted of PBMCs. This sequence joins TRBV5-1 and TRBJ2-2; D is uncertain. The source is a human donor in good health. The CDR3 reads CASSLDPPGSNTGELFF. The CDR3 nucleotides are TGCGCCAGCAGCTTGGACCCCCCGGGTTCGAACACCGGGGAGCTGTTTTTT.